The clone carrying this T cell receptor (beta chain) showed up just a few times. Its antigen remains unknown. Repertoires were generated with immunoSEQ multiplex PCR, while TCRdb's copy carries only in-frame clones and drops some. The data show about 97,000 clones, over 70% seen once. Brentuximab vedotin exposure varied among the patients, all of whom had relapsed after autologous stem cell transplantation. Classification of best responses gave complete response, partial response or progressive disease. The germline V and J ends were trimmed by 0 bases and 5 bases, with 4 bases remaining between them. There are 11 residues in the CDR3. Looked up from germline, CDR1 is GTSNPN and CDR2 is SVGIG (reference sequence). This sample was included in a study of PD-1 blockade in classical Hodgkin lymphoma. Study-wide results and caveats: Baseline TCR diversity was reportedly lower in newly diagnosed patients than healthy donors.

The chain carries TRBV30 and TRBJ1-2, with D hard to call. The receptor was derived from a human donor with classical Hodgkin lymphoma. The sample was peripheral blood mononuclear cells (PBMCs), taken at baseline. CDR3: CAWSVGYGYTF. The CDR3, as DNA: TGTGCCTGGAGTGTCGGATATGGCTACACCTTC.